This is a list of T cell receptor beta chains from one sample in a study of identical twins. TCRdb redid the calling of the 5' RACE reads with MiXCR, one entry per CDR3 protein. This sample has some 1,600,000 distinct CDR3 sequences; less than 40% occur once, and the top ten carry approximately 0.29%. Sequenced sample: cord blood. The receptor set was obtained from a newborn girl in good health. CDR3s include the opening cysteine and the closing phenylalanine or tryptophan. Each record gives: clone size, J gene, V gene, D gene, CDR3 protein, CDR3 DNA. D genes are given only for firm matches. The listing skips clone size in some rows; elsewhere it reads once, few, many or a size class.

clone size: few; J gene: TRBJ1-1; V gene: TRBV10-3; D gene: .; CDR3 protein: CAISTGLNTEAFF; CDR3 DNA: TGTGCCATCAGCACAGGGTTGAACACTGAAGCTTTCTTT
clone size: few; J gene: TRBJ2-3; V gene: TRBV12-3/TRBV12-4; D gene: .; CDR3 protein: CASSPDSHTQYF; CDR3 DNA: TGTGCCAGCAGTCCGGACAGTCATACGCAGTATTTT
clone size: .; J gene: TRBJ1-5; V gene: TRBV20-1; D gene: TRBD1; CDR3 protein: CSARDVQGVSNQPQHF; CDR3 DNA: TGCAGTGCTAGAGATGTTCAGGGGGTGAGCAATCAGCCCCAGCATTTT
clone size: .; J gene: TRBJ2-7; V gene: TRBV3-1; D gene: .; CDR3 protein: CASSQGPPPGEQYF; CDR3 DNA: TGTGCCAGCAGCCAAGGTCCCCCCCCGGGAGAGCAGTACTTC
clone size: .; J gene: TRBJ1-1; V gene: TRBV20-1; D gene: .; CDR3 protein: CSAKGYRWGTEAFF; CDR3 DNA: TGCAGTGCTAAGGGGTATCGTTGGGGCACTGAAGCTTTCTTT
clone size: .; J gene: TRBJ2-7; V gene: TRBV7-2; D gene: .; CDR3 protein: CASSFYSSVSYNEQYF; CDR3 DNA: TGTGCCAGCAGCTTCTACTCTAGCGTCTCCTACAATGAGCAGTACTTC
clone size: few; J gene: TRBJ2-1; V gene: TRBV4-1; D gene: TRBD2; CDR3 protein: CASSQGFSGINYNEQFF; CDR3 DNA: TGCGCCAGCAGCCAAGGATTTAGCGGGATAAACTACAATGAGCAGTTCTTC
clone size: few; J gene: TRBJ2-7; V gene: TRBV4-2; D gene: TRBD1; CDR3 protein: CASSYARGQSSYEQYF; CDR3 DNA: TGTGCCAGCAGCTACGCTCGGGGACAGTCTTCCTACGAGCAGTACTTC
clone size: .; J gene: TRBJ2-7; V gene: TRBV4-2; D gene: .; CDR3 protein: CASSQDGRVSGEQYF; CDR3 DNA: TGTGCCAGCAGCCAAGATGGTCGGGTTTCTGGCGAGCAGTACTTC
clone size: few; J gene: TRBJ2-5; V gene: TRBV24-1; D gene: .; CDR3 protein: CATSDPSAGQTQYF; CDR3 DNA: TGTGCCACCAGTGACCCCTCCGCCGGTCAGACCCAGTACTTC
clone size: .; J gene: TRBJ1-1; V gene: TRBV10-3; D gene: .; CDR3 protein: CAISGRQPGLIAFF; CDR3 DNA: TGTGCCATCAGTGGGAGACAGCCGGGCCTTATAGCTTTCTTT
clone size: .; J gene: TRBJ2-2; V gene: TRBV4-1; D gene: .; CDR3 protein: CASSQLLSTGELFF; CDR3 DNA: TGCGCCAGCAGCCAACTCCTGAGCACCGGGGAGCTGTTTTTT